The source of this TCR beta chain is a study of neurological immune-mediated disorders. This clonotype was recorded many times. With 0 bases clipped from V and 10 bases from J, the junction kept 0 bases outside the gene matches. The germline V gene has CDR1 MGHRA and CDR2 YSYEKL. This CDR3 is built from 13 residues. TCRdb reprocessed the 5' RACE reads via MiXCR and lists one record per CDR3 protein. The sample consists of approximately 58,000 distinct CDR3 sequences, roughly 7.7% of them appearing once. As to time point: longitudinal time-point 3. V is TRBV4-1 and J is TRBJ2-1, with 10 bases fitting TRBD2. The sequencing sample was made of PBMCs. This TCR came from a woman aged 40 to 49 in good health. The CDR3 bases are TGCGCCAGCAGCCAAGAGGGACTAGCGGAGCAGTTCTTC. Its translation: CASSQEGLAEQFF.